The entry below gives a single TCR beta chain sequence along with its context. Its antigen is undetermined. This sample stems from a study of shared clonotypes between healthy human individuals. At the level of the study: Researchers assigned three CD4 naive, three CD4 memory, two CD8 naive and one CD8 memory plate to each donor.

Across several immunoSEQ plates, the genomic DNA of each subset was split evenly. TCRdb's copy holds only in-frame clones and misses some; the assay was immunoSEQ multiplex PCR. The repertoire holds around 600,000 clones, with about 98% as singletons. The V and J ends lost 2 bases and 3 bases, in that order; junction bases with no gene match: 11. The CDR3 consists of 16 residues. CDR1 and CDR2 (germline): SGHDT, YYEEEE. Study-wide results and limits: Some clonotypes were shared by all four sorted-subset donors, while others were not shared. The non-shared ones had lower generation probabilities than the shared ones. Expectations were that clonotype sharing among donors would be affected by sequencing depth.

Positively selected for CCR7, the CD45RO-negative cells used as naive CD8 cells excluded terminally differentiated effector memory CD45RA+ cells. The origin of this receptor is a man under 40 in good health. The sequenced material came from naive CD8+ T cells sorted from blood. The chain carries TRBV5-6 and TRBJ2-7; 7 nucleotides line up with TRBD2. In DNA form, the CDR3 reads TGTGCCAGCAGCTTCCCCCAGCGGGACCGACTCTACGAGCAGTACTTC. Amino acid sequence: CASSFPQRDRLYEQYF.